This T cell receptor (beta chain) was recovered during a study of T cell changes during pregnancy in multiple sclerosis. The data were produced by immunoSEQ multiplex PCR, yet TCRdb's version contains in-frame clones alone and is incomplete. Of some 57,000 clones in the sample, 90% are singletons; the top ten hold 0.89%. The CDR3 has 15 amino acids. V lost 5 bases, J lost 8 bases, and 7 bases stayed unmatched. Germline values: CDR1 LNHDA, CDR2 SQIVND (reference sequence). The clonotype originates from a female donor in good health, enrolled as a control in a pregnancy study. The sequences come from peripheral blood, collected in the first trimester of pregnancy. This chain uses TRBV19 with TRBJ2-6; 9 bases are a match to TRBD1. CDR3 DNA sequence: TGTGCCAGTAGTCTCGGACAGGGGTCGTCCAACGTCCTGACTTTC. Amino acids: CASSLGQGSSNVLTF.